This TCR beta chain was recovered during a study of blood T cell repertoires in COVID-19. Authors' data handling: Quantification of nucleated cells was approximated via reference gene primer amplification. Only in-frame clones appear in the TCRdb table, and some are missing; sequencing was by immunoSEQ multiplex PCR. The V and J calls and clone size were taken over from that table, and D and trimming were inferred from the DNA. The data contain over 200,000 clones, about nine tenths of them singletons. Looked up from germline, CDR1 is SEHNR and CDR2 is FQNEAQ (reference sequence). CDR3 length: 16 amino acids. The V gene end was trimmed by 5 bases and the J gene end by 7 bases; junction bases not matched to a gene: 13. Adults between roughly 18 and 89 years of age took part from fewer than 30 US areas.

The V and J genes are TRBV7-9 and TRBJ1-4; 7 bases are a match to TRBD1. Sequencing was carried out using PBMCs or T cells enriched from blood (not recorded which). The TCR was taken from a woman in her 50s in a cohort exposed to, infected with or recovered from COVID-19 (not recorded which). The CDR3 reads CASSTYSNGTAEKLFF. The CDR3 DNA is TGTGCCAGCAGCACCTACTCTAATGGGACAGCTGAAAAACTGTTTTTT.